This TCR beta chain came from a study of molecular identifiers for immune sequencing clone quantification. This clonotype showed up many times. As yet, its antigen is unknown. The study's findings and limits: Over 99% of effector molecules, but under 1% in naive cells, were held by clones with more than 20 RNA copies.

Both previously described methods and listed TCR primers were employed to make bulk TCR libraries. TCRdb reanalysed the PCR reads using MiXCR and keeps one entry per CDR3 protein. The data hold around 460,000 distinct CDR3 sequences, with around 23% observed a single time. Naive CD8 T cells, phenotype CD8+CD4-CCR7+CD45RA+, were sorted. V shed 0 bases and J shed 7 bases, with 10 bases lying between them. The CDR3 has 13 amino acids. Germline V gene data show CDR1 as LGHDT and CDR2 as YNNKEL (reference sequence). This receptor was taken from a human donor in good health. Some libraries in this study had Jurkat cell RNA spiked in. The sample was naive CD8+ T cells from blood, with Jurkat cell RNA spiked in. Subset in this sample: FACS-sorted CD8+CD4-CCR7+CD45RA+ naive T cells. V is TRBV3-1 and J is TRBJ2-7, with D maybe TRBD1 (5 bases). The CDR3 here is CASSQDVAGEQYF. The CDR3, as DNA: TGTGCCAGCAGCCAAGATGTGGCAGGGGAGCAGTACTTC.